A selection of T cell receptor beta chains follows, all from one sample in a study of T cell responses to AZD1222 COVID-19 vaccine. Data came from immunoSEQ multiplex PCR; TCRdb stores just in-frame clones and leaves some out. The repertoire holds about 30,000 clones, with just over 90% as singletons. The specimen comprised peripheral blood, sampled on day 0 of AZD1222 vaccination. These receptors all come from an adult in good health. Each CDR3 is given with its conserved first and last residue. The D gene is left open where the match is weak.

D gene	V gene	J gene	CDR3 protein	CDR3 DNA
-	TRBV19	TRBJ1-1	CATVDWPGAMNTEAFF	TGTGCCACCGTGGATTGGCCAGGGGCCATGAACACTGAAGCTTTCTTT
-	TRBV10-1	TRBJ1-1	CASSRAGAGGTEAFF	TGCGCCAGCAGCCGAGCTGGGGCAGGTGGCACTGAAGCTTTCTTT
-	TRBV28	TRBJ2-7	CASQGRVYEQYF	TGTGCCAGCCAGGGCAGAGTCTACGAGCAGTACTTC
-	TRBV9	TRBJ2-7	CASSVGAGYSYEQYF	TGTGCCAGCAGCGTAGGGGCAGGTTATTCCTACGAGCAGTACTTC
-	TRBV5-1	TRBJ1-5	CASSLVGSSDQPQHF	TGCGCCAGCAGCTTAGTAGGGAGCAGCGATCAGCCCCAGCATTTT
-	TRBV6-5	TRBJ2-3	CASSYLAFQYF	TGTGCCAGCAGTTATTTGGCCTTCCAGTATTTT
-	TRBV5-1	TRBJ2-7	CASRRGPIYEQYF	TGCGCCAGCCGGCGGGGGCCTATCTACGAGCAGTACTTC
TRBD2	TRBV11-2	TRBJ2-5	CASSLEMGRRTSQETQYF	TGTGCCAGCAGCTTAGAGATGGGGAGGAGGACTAGCCAAGAGACCCAGTACTTC
-	TRBV6-2/TRBV6-3	TRBJ1-2	CASSPTGFYGYTF	TGTGCCAGCAGCCCTACAGGGTTCTATGGCTACACCTTC
-	TRBV19	TRBJ1-1	CASSIGQGLTSTFF	TGTGCCAGTAGTATAGGGCAGGGATTAACTTCGACTTTCTTT
-	TRBV6-5	TRBJ2-5	CASSYSTRSQQETQYF	TGTGCCAGCAGTTACTCGACCCGGAGCCAACAGGAGACCCAGTACTTC
TRBD2	TRBV10-2	TRBJ2-3	CASEGLAGPTQYF	TGCGCCAGCGAGGGACTAGCGGGGCCAACGCAGTATTTT
TRBD2	TRBV7-9	TRBJ2-3	CASSSRLAPFSTDTQYF	TGTGCCAGCAGCTCACGACTAGCCCCATTTAGCACAGATACGCAGTATTTT
-	TRBV5-4	TRBJ2-3	CASSLGGSTDTQYF	TGTGCCAGCAGCTTGGGCGGTAGCACAGATACGCAGTATTTT